This TCR beta chain was identified in a study of T cell clones after liver transplantation. Across the whole study: In this trial, immunosuppression withdrawal was attempted within 2 years of liver transplant. Subjects received no induction therapy and standard immunosuppression until randomization at 12-24 months post-transplant. Draws occurred before transplant, before withdrawal, and after complete or failed withdrawal.

This table comes from immunoSEQ multiplex PCR, and its TCRdb copy is limited to in-frame clones, with some not included. The table lists 80,000 or so clones, nearly 85% of them singletons. Study-level results: Graft donor-reactive T cells may have migrated into the graft rather than being deleted.

About this clone itself: The antigen remains unidentified.

Germline V lookup: CDR1 SGHDT, CDR2 YYEEEE. The CDR3 has 14 residues. J was trimmed by 4 bases and V by 6 bases; bases with no gene match: 7. The V gene is TRBV5-6, the J gene TRBJ1-2, with TRBD1 matching over 9 bases. The origin of this receptor is a human patient who received a liver transplant. Among the T cells, some may be from the graft donor. The material was CD4+ T cells from blood, obtained approximately 3.5 years after liver transplant. The CDR3 DNA reads TGTGCCAGCAAGATACAGGGGGCTAGCTATGGCTACACCTTC. Protein product: CASKIQGASYGYTF.